One sample yielded the 24 T cell receptor beta chains listed below, sequenced in a study of shared clonotypes between healthy human individuals. TCRdb's table, derived via immunoSEQ multiplex PCR, lists solely in-frame clones and lacks some. This table has some 900,000 clones, around 80% appearing once. The sequencing sample was made of memory CD4+ T cells sorted from blood. As to subset: CD45RA-negative fraction. The origin of the receptors is a man younger than 30 in good health.

CDR3 loop: CASSESRAGSTDTQYF. The CDR3 DNA is TGTGCCAGCAGTGAATCCCGGGCGGGAAGCACAGATACGCAGTATTTT. The chain carries TRBV6-1 and TRBJ2-3; D perhaps matches TRBD2 (6 bases). In germline, CDR1 is MNHNS, CDR2 SASEGT. With 2 bases removed from V and 0 bases from J, the gap between germline ends came to 12 bases. This CDR3 has 16 amino acids.

The rearrangement uses TRBV11-2 and TRBJ2-1; D uncertain. This CDR3 spans 12 amino acids. The V and J ends lost 2 bases and 9 bases respectively, with 8 bases between them. The germline CDR1 and CDR2 sequences are SGHAT and FQNNGV. The CDR3 loop reads CASSLTVAEQFF. CDR3 DNA: TGTGCCAGCAGCTTAACTGTGGCTGAGCAGTTCTTC.

This chain uses TRBV11-2 with TRBJ2-5, with 10 bases lining up with TRBD2. Germline lookup yields CDR1 SGHAT and CDR2 FQNNGV. This CDR3 comprises 18 residues. The V segment lost 0 bases and the J segment 2 bases; nucleotides outside the gene matches: 9. Here the CDR3 reads CASSLDASAGGRQETQYF. CDR3 DNA sequence: TGTGCCAGCAGCTTAGATGCGTCAGCGGGAGGGCGGCAAGAGACCCAGTACTTC.

This clone was detected ten times or more. Other DNA sequences of this sample code for an identical CDR3. J is TRBJ1-1 and V is TRBV29-1; possibly TRBD1 for D (6 bases). This CDR3 spans 13 amino acids. Looked up from germline, CDR1 is SQVTM and CDR2 is ANQGSEA. Trimming took 6 bases from V and 0 from J, leaving 11 bases between them. This CDR3 is CSVSGQMNTEAFF. The CDR3 DNA is TGCAGCGTGAGCGGACAGATGAACACTGAAGCTTTCTTT.

CDR3 DNA sequence: TGTGCCAGCAGTTTAGTGGCCGTGCAAAACTATGGCTACACCTTC. Protein: CASSLVAVQNYGYTF. The rearrangement uses TRBV28 and TRBJ1-2; unclear D gene. This CDR3 region has 15 residues. Germline assignment: CDR1 MDHEN and CDR2 SYDVKM. The V end was cut by 2 bases, the J end by 2 bases, with 12 bases between.

This rearrangement joins TRBV7-9 to TRBJ1-2; no clear D. CDR3 length: 15 residues. V was trimmed by 1 base and J by 0 bases, leaving 9 bases between them. Germline V gene data show CDR1 as SEHNR and CDR2 as FQNEAQ (reference sequence). The DNA for the CDR3 is TGTGCCAGCAGCTTAGTTCTCCCACCTAACTATGGCTACACCTTC. It translates to CASSLVLPPNYGYTF.

J is TRBJ1-1 and V is TRBV27; tentative D call: TRBD1 (5 bases). There are 13 residues in the CDR3. Trimming cost V 8 bases and J 2 bases, with 12 bases left between them. The germline gives CDR1 MNHEY, CDR2 SMNVEV (reference sequence). CDR3 sequence reads: CASPGPRNTEAFF. The CDR3 DNA follows: TGTGCCAGCCCGGGACCGCGAAACACTGAAGCTTTCTTT.

This clone showed up just once. The chain links TRBV7-9 to TRBJ2-6, with D possibly being TRBD2 (5 bases). The CDR3 length is 16 residues. V shed 1 base and J shed 0 bases, with 7 bases lying between them. Germline V gene sequence: CDR1 SEHNR, CDR2 FQNEAQ (reference sequence). CDR3 sequence (DNA): TGTGCCAGCAGCTTAGAGAGGGTCTCTGGGGCCAACGTCCTGACTTTC. Amino acid sequence: CASSLERVSGANVLTF.

Only a few counts were recorded for this clone. This chain uses TRBV5-1 with TRBJ1-6; D ambiguous. The germline V gene encodes CDR1 SGHRS and CDR2 YFSETQ. V was shortened by 3 bases and J by 5 bases, with 6 bases between the two germline ends. The CDR3 contains 13 residues. In DNA form, the CDR3 reads TGCGCCAGCAGCTCGACCAATAATTCACCCCTCCACTTT. Its translation: CASSSTNNSPLHF.

A note on this clone: This CDR3 is also generated by other DNA sequences in the sample. The rearrangement joins TRBV7-3 to TRBJ2-5; 8 nucleotides match TRBD2. After removal of 4 bases from V and 4 bases from J, the junction contained 5 bases not matched to a gene. The CDR3 spans 14 residues. CDR1 and CDR2 (germline): SGHTA, FQGTGA. The CDR3 nucleotides read TGTGCCAGCAGCTCAGGACTAGCCGGAGAGACCCAGTACTTC. It translates to CASSSGLAGETQYF.

The V gene is TRBV9, the J gene TRBJ1-4; TRBD1 matches at 12 bases. Germline V gives CDR1 SGDLS, CDR2 YYNGEE. The CDR3 is 18 amino acids. With V trimmed by 3 bases and J by 7 bases, 13 bases remained unmatched. As DNA, the CDR3 is TGTGCCAGCAGCGAAACGCCGGGACAGGGGGCTCGGGGTGAAAAACTGTTTTTT. Its translation is CASSETPGQGARGEKLFF.

V gene TRBV6-1 combines with J gene TRBJ2-7, with D possibly being TRBD1 or TRBD2 (6 bases each). The CDR3 is made up of 14 amino acids. V gave up 6 bases and J gave up 4 bases, with 16 bases separating them. Germline CDR1 and CDR2: MNHNS and SASEGT. In DNA form, the CDR3 reads TGTGCCAGCAGATTAACGGGGGACACATACGAGCAGTACTTC. Translation gives CASRLTGDTYEQYF.

This clone appeared a few times. This chain connects TRBV9 to TRBJ2-3; TRBD2 matches at 8 bases. The CDR3 runs to 16 residues. Germline values: CDR1 SGDLS, CDR2 YYNGEE. V shed 0 bases, J shed 0 bases, and the junction held 3 bases outside the gene matches. CDR3 bases: TGTGCCAGCAGCGTAGTGCCTAGCGGGAGCACAGATACGCAGTATTTT. Protein product: CASSVVPSGSTDTQYF.

The CDR3 coding sequence is TGTGCCAGCAGTTACAACTATGAGCAGTTCTTC. Amino acid sequence: CASSYNYEQFF. This chain connects TRBV6-6 to TRBJ2-1; D remains unclear. Trimming removed 2 bases at V and 8 bases at J, with 4 bases between. Germline CDR1 and CDR2: MNHNY and SVGAGI (reference sequence). This CDR3 has 11 residues.

This sequence joins TRBV7-9 and TRBJ1-2; 7 bases match TRBD1. Germline V CDR1 and CDR2: SEHNR, FQNEAQ (reference sequence). V shed 0 bases and J 6 bases; nucleotides not matched to a gene: 13. This CDR3 spans 17 amino acids. CDR3 loop: CASSLAGTVRIPDGYTF. CDR3 nucleotides: TGTGCCAGCAGCTTAGCTGGGACAGTTCGTATCCCCGATGGCTACACCTTC.

This chain links TRBV9 with TRBJ2-2; D gene unclear. This CDR3 has 14 residues. V lost 0 bases, J lost 6 bases, and 9 bases lay in between. CDR1 is SGDLS and CDR2 is YYNGEE in the germline V gene. The CDR3 is CASSVAPSPGELFF. CDR3 nucleotide sequence: TGTGCCAGCAGCGTAGCCCCCTCTCCCGGGGAGCTGTTTTTT.

V usage is TRBV9 and J usage is TRBJ2-3; the match to TRBD2 covers 8 bases. The CDR3 extends over 20 amino acids. With 0 bases clipped from V and 0 bases from J, the junction kept 15 bases outside the gene matches. The germline V gene has CDR1 SGDLS and CDR2 YYNGEE. DNA for the CDR3: TGTGCCAGCAGCGTAGGAAGGGCCGGGAGGGCCGAATGGAGCACAGATACGCAGTATTTT. It is translated as CASSVGRAGRAEWSTDTQYF.

CDR3 protein: CAWSIDRGLAGWSSYNEQFF. The DNA for the CDR3 is TGTGCCTGGAGTATTGACAGGGGGCTAGCGGGTTGGAGCTCCTACAATGAGCAGTTCTTC. The V and J genes are TRBV30 and TRBJ2-1, with 10 nucleotides matching TRBD1. V dropped 2 bases and J dropped 0; count of bases not matched to a gene: 16. Germline V lookup: CDR1 GTSNPN, CDR2 SVGIG (reference sequence). The CDR3 loop spans 20 amino acids. The variable domain in full, with the rest retrieved from reference TRBV30 and TRBJ2-1, is SQTIHQWPATLVQPVGSPLSLECTVEGTSNPNLYWYRQAAGRGLQLLFYSVGIGQISSEVPQNLSASRPQDRQFILSSKKLLLSDSGFYLCAWSIDRGLAGWSSYNEQFFGPGTRLTVL.

The V call is TRBV7-8, the J call TRBJ1-2; 8 bases align to TRBD1. Germline V gene data show CDR1 as SGHVS and CDR2 as FQNEAQ. The length of the CDR3 is 16 residues. V dropped 2 bases and J dropped 8; count of bases not matched to a gene: 13. This CDR3 reads CASSLSQGAFSAGYTF. CDR3 in DNA: TGTGCCAGCAGCTTATCCCAGGGGGCATTCTCGGCGGGCTACACCTTC.

CDR3 nucleotides: TGTGCCAGTAAGGGCCTTGGCACAGATACGCAGTATTTT. This sequence encodes CASKGLGTDTQYF. This rearrangement joins TRBV19 to TRBJ2-3; D is uncertain. Trimming shortened V by 7 bases and J by 1 base, and 9 bases separated the two germline ends. The germline V gene has CDR1 LNHDA and CDR2 SQIVND (reference sequence). The CDR3 runs 13 residues.

The V call is TRBV5-1, the J call TRBJ2-1; 9 bases match TRBD2. The CDR3 contains 14 residues. CDR1 is SGHRS and CDR2 is YFSETQ in the germline V gene. With 3 bases clipped from V and 10 bases from J, the junction kept 8 bases outside the gene matches. The CDR3 nucleotides are TGCGCCAGCAGCTACGAGCGGGAGGCCCGGGAGCAGTTCTTC. This encodes CASSYEREAREQFF.

The rearrangement links TRBV6-1 to TRBJ2-4; perhaps TRBD2 as D (5 bases). Germline lookup yields CDR1 MNHNS and CDR2 SASEGT. With 2 bases removed from V and 0 bases from J, the gap between germline ends came to 17 bases. CDR3 size: 18 residues. CDR3 protein: CASSEYPGKTLAKNIQYF. The CDR3 nucleotides read TGTGCCAGCAGTGAATACCCGGGGAAAACTCTAGCCAAAAACATTCAGTACTTC.

V is TRBV18 and J is TRBJ2-1; 10 positions agree with TRBD2. Trimming took 6 bases from V and 14 from J; bases not matched to a gene: 7. The CDR3 sequence is 12 residues long. Germline CDR1 KGHSH, CDR2 LQKENI. CDR3 sequence (DNA): TGTGCCAGCTCTCGAAGCGGGGGGGAGGAGTTCTTC. Protein product: CASSRSGGEEFF.

V usage is TRBV7-6 and J usage is TRBJ2-5; 10 nucleotides match TRBD2. This CDR3 region has 16 residues. V dropped 5 bases and J dropped 4; count of bases not matched to a gene: 10. Per the germline V gene, CDR1 is SGHVS and CDR2 is FNYEAQ. The CDR3 DNA follows: TGTGCCAGCAGCCGTACCTCACTAGCGGGATTAGAGACCCAGTACTTC. It specifies CASSRTSLAGLETQYF.